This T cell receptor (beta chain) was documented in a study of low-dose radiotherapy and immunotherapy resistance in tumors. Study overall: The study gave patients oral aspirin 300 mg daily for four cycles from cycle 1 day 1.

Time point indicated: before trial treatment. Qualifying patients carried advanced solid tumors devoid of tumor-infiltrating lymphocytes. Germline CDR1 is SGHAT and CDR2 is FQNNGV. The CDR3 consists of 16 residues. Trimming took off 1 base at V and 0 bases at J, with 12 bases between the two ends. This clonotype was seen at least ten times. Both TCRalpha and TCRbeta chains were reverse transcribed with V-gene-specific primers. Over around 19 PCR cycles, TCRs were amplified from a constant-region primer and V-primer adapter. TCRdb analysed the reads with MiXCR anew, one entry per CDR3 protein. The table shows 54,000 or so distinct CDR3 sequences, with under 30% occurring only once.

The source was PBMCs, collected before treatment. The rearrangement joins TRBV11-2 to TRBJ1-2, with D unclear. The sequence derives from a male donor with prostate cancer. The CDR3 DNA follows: TGTGCCAGCAGCTTAGCAGGACTCAGGACTAACTATGGCTACACCTTC. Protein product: CASSLAGLRTNYGYTF.